This is a list of T cell receptor beta chains from one sample in a study of T cells in Graves' hyperthyroidism and ophthalmopathy. TCRdb re-analysed the multiplex PCR reads in MiXCR, keeping a single row per CDR3 protein. The top ten clones hold 45% to 50% of a sample with hundreds of thousands of distinct CDR3 sequences, roughly 21% of them seen once. The sequenced material came from blood. These receptors came from a man aged 35 to 55 with Graves' ophthalmopathy. The CDR3 runs from the conserved cysteine through the conserved F or W. D genes are given only for firm matches. Expanded clones get a size class; other rows say once, few or many, or leave the size out.

>TRBV6-2/TRBV6-3|NA|TRBJ2-5|NA
TGTGCCAGCAGTTCCCTGGGAGCAGGGGTAGAGACCCAGTACTTC
CASSSLGAGVETQYF
>TRBV5-1|TRBD1|TRBJ2-5|many
TGCGCCAGCTGCATGATACCGACAGGGGGGGAGACCCAGTACTTC
CASCMIPTGGETQYF
>TRBV11-2|TRBD1|TRBJ2-7|many
TGTGCCAGCAGCTTCGGGGACAGGGACTACGAGCAGTACTTC
CASSFGDRDYEQYF
>TRBV5-1|NA|TRBJ2-7|few
TGCGCCAGCAGCTTGGAGGGATATAATAACTACGAGCAGTACTTC
CASSLEGYNNYEQYF
>TRBV9|NA|TRBJ2-3|many
TGTGCCAGCAGCTCCCGGACTGTTGGCGATACGCAGTATTTT
CASSSRTVGDTQYF
>TRBV4-2|NA|TRBJ2-5|few
TGTGCCAGCAGCCAAGATGACGACCTCCAAGAGACCCAGTACTTC
CASSQDDDLQETQYF
>TRBV7-8|NA|TRBJ1-2|NA
TGTGCCAGCAGCTTGCAGGGGACGGGAGGCTACACCTTC
CASSLQGTGGYTF
>TRBV12-3/TRBV12-4|NA|TRBJ1-4|NA
TGTGCCAGCAGTTTCGCAAGGTTCCAGTTAACTAATGAAAAACTGTTTTTT
CASSFARFQLTNEKLFF
>TRBV27|TRBD1|TRBJ2-7|NA
TGTGCCAGCAAACAGGGGGCACGTCTGGTCCTGGGCGAGCAGTACTTC
CASKQGARLVLGEQYF
>TRBV7-2|TRBD2|TRBJ2-5|many
TGTGCCAGCAGCCTGGGACTAGCGGGAGGTCGGGAGACCCAGTACTTC
CASSLGLAGGRETQYF
>TRBV20-1|NA|TRBJ2-1|NA
TGCAGTGCTCGACCCCCATCAGGCGCTACGAGCTCCTACAATGAGCAGTTCTTC
CSARPPSGATSSYNEQFF
>TRBV18|TRBD1|TRBJ2-3|few
TGTGCCAGCTCACCCCTGGGACAGGGTATCGCAGATACGCAGTATTTT
CASSPLGQGIADTQYF
>TRBV29-1|NA|TRBJ2-3|few
TGCAGCGCCGGGGACACAGCAGATACGCAGTATTTT
CSAGDTADTQYF
>TRBV11-1|NA|TRBJ2-1|few
TGTGCCAGCAGCCAAGGGATTGGGAAGAGTAGCTACAATGAGCAGTTCTTC
CASSQGIGKSSYNEQFF
>TRBV5-1|NA|TRBJ2-7|few
TGCGCCAGCAGCTTGGACTGGAGCTCCTACGAGCAGTACTTC
CASSLDWSSYEQYF
>TRBV7-3|TRBD1|TRBJ1-2|few
TGTGCCAGCAGCTTAACGGGACAGGGGCCCTATGGCTACACCTTC
CASSLTGQGPYGYTF
>TRBV2|NA|TRBJ2-2|many
TGTGCCAGCACCAGTCTTTGGGACACCGGGGAGCTGTTTTTT
CASTSLWDTGELFF
>TRBV15|NA|TRBJ1-2|many
TGTGCCACCAGCAGAGGGAGGGAAAACTATGGCTACACCTTC
CATSRGRENYGYTF
>TRBV18|NA|TRBJ1-1|many
TGTGCCAGCTCAGACCAGGGGACCGGGATCTACACTGAAGCTTTCTTT
CASSDQGTGIYTEAFF
>TRBV9|NA|TRBJ2-7|NA
TGTGCCAGCAGCGTAAACCCGGGACCAAGCTACGAGCAGTACTTC
CASSVNPGPSYEQYF
>TRBV7-9|TRBD1|TRBJ2-2|NA
TGTGCCAGCAAATCCGGGACAGGGGCTCCCGGGGAGCTGTTTTTT
CASKSGTGAPGELFF
>TRBV2|NA|TRBJ2-1|few
TGTGCCAGCACTCGCGCACGGGCCGGAGGTGAGCAGTTCTTC
CASTRARAGGEQFF
>TRBV10-2|NA|TRBJ2-7|NA
TGCGCCAGCAGTGAGGGGGGGTTCTACGAGCAGTACTTC
CASSEGGFYEQYF
>TRBV20-1|NA|TRBJ2-1|many
TGCAGTGCCCCCAGGGACTGGGGTGAGCAGTTCTTC
CSAPRDWGEQFF
>TRBV6-1|NA|TRBJ2-3|many
TGTGCCAGCCGCCGGGCTAGCGGCACAGATACGCAGTATTTT
CASRRASGTDTQYF
>TRBV6-1|NA|TRBJ2-1|NA
TGTGCCAGCAGTGGAGAAGTGCTTGAGCAGTTCTTC
CASSGEVLEQFF
>TRBV20-1|NA|TRBJ2-7|NA
TGCAGTGCTACACCACAGGGCAATACGTTGGAGCAGTACTTC
CSATPQGNTLEQYF
>TRBV10-3|NA|TRBJ2-7|NA
TGTGCCATCAGTGTATCTGAGTACGAGCAGTACTTC
CAISVSEYEQYF
>TRBV4-1|TRBD2|TRBJ2-5|NA
TGCGCCAGCAGCCAAGGGACTAGCGGGAGTCTGGAGACCCAGTACTTC
CASSQGTSGSLETQYF
>TRBV7-9|NA|TRBJ2-3|NA
TGTGCCAGCAGCTTATTTCGATATGACAGGTCGCGGACAGATACGCAGTATTTT
CASSLFRYDRSRTDTQYF
>TRBV7-9|NA|TRBJ2-5|few
TGTGCCAGCAGCTTGGACGGACGGATCCAAGAGACCCAGTACTTC
CASSLDGRIQETQYF
>TRBV12-3/TRBV12-4|TRBD2|TRBJ2-5|many
TGTGCCAGCAGTCAGGGGACTAGTCGGGAGACCCAGTACTTC
CASSQGTSRETQYF
>TRBV28|TRBD1|TRBJ1-1|NA
TGTGCCAGCAGTTCTTTGGGAGCAGGGGGAATGAACACTGAAGCTTTCTTT
CASSSLGAGGMNTEAFF
>TRBV2|NA|TRBJ2-7|NA
TGTGCCAACAGTGTACGGGGCACGGGGGCTAGTTACGCCTACGAGCAGCACTTC
CANSVRGTGASYAYEQHF
>TRBV5-8|NA|TRBJ1-6|few
TGTGCCAGCAGCTTCGGGGGCGAATATTCACCCCTCCACTTT
CASSFGGEYSPLHF
>TRBV15|TRBD1|TRBJ1-5|once
TGTGCCACCAGCAGAGAGGGGCAGGGGGGCCAGCCCCAGCATTTT
CATSREGQGGQPQHF
>TRBV20-1|TRBD2|TRBJ2-5|NA
TGCAGTGGCCGACTCAGCGGGGTTTTAGAGACCCAGTACTTC
CSGRLSGVLETQYF
>TRBV6-2/TRBV6-3|NA|TRBJ2-7|many
TGTGCCAGCAGACCCAAGGGGCCCGGGACACCGGCCTACGAGCAGTACTTC
CASRPKGPGTPAYEQYF
>TRBV7-3|NA|TRBJ2-1|few
TGTGCCAGCAGCCCCTCCCCAGCGAAGAACAATGAGCAGTTCTTC
CASSPSPAKNNEQFF
>TRBV7-2|NA|TRBJ2-1|NA
TGTGCCAGCAGCCCTGGGGCCGGAGGGTATGAGCAGTTCTTC
CASSPGAGGYEQFF
>TRBV29-1|NA|TRBJ1-6|many
TGCAGCGTTGGTGGAAGTGCGGGGTCACCCCTCCACTTT
CSVGGSAGSPLHF